Below, 8 T cell receptor beta chains from the same sample are listed, as sequenced in a study of T cell responses to AZD1222 COVID-19 vaccine listed by TCRdb under 2021. Libraries were made using the immunoSEQ multiplex PCR assay. TCRdb mirrors the immuneACCESS table, restricted to in-frame sequences. Some clones are absent from its copies; in checked studies, under half trace to an unresolved V gene, and the reason for the others is unknown. The sample yields about 94,000 clones; around nine tenths were counted once. 13% of the sample is held by the ten biggest clonotypes. Reading the label with the study, this specimen's time point is: baseline before first vaccination. The material was peripheral blood, obtained on day 0 of AZD1222 vaccination. The source is an adult in good health.

The chain couples TRBV7-2 to TRBJ1-5; the D gene is possibly TRBD1 (5 bases). CDR3 size: 14 residues. V was clipped by 6 bases and J by 9 bases, with 18 bases between them. Germline values: CDR1 SGHTA, CDR2 FQGNSA. The CDR3 coding sequence is TGTGCCAGCAGTCCGAAGGGGTCCTCAAGGCCCCAGCATTTT. It codes for CASSPKGSSRPQHF.

This clone was seen just once. CDR3 residues: CASSVGMNSPLHF. The CDR3 coding sequence is TGTGCCAGCAGCGTTGGGATGAATTCACCCCTCCACTTT. This sequence joins TRBV9 and TRBJ1-6; D is uncertain. Germline CDR1 and CDR2: SGDLS and YYNGEE. V lost 2 bases and J lost 7, with 7 bases in between. CDR3 length: 13 amino acids. Using reference TRBV9 and TRBJ1-6 for the parts outside the CDR3, the full variable domain is DSGVTQTPKHLITATGQRVTLRCSPRSGDLSVYWYQQSLDQGLQFLIQYYNGEERAKGNILERFSAQQFPDLHSELNLSSLELGDSALYFCASSVGMNSPLHFGNGTRLTVT.

Regarding this clone: The sample carries other DNA sequences with the same CDR3. The chain couples TRBV24-1 to TRBJ2-3; TRBD2 might be the D (5 bases). CDR3 length: 13 amino acids. The V end was cut by 4 bases, the J end by 6 bases, with 10 bases between. CDR1 is KGHDR and CDR2 is SFDVKD in the germline V gene. This chain's CDR3 is CATSDPGTDTQYF. The CDR3 region has the DNA TGTGCCACCAGTGACCCGGGAACGGATACGCAGTATTTT.

This rearrangement joins TRBV5-5 to TRBJ1-4; 9 bases agree with TRBD1. J lost 6 bases, V lost 0 bases, and 3 bases had no gene match. Germline assignment: CDR1 SGHKS and CDR2 YYEKEE (reference sequence). This CDR3 is built from 15 residues. The DNA for the CDR3 is TGTGCCAGCAGCTTGGAGGGACAGGGTTATGAAAAACTGTTTTTT. It is translated as CASSLEGQGYEKLFF.

This clone showed up just once. This chain connects TRBV18 to TRBJ1-1; D not resolved. Per germline, CDR1 KGHSH and CDR2 LQKENI. This CDR3 is 15 amino acids long. V was clipped by 2 bases and J by 1 base, with 11 bases between them. In DNA, the CDR3 is TGTGCCAGCTCACCATCTAGCCTCGGGAACACTGAAGCTTTCTTT. Amino acids: CASSPSSLGNTEAFF. Full variable domain (outside the CDR3, taken from reference TRBV18 and TRBJ1-1): NAGVMQNPRHLVRRRGQEARLRCSPMKGHSHVYWYRQLPEEGLKFMVYLQKENIIDESGMPKERFSAEFPKEGPSILRIQQVVRGDSAAYFCASSPSSLGNTEAFFGQGTRLTVV.

CDR3 protein: CASSEGTVFNSPLHF. In DNA, the CDR3 is TGTGCCAGCAGCGAAGGGACGGTATTCAATTCACCCCTCCACTTT. The chain joins TRBV7-2 to TRBJ1-6; a possible D gene is TRBD1 (5 bases). The germline gives CDR1 SGHTA, CDR2 FQGNSA. V gave up 5 bases and J gave up 7 bases, with 15 bases separating them. The length of the CDR3 is 15 residues.

This clone has a single count. This chain joins TRBV6-2 or TRBV6-3 and TRBJ1-1; 7 nucleotides match TRBD1. Looked up from germline, CDR1 is MNHEY and CDR2 is SVGEGT. The CDR3 runs to 13 residues. V was clipped by 6 bases and J by 2 bases; unmatched bases: 3. CDR3 in amino acids: CASSRQGNTEAFF. For the CDR3, the DNA is TGTGCCAGCAGCCGACAGGGTAACACTGAAGCTTTCTTT.

J is TRBJ1-1 and V is TRBV11-3; D remains ambiguous. CDR3 length: 13 amino acids. V was cut by 4 bases and J by 1 base, with 7 bases left in between. CDR1 and CDR2 (germline): SGHNT, YENEEA. CDR3 DNA: TGTGCCAGCAGCTATAAAAGGAACACTGAAGCTTTCTTT. It specifies CASSYKRNTEAFF.